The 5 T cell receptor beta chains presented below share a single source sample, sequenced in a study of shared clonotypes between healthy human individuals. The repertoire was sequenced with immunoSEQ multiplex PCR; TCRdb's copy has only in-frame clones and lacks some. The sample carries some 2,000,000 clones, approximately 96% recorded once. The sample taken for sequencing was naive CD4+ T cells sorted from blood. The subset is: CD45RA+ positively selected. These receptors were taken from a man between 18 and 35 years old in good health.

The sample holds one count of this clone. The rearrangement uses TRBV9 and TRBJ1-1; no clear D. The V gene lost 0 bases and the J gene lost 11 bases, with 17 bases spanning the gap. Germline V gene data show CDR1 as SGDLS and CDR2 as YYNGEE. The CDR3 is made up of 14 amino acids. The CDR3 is CASSVGTWSAEAFF. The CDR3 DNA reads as TGTGCCAGCAGCGTAGGCACCTGGTCGGCCGAGGCTTTCTTT. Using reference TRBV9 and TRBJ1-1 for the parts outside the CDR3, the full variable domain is DSGVTQTPKHLITATGQRVTLRCSPRSGDLSVYWYQQSLDQGLQFLIQYYNGEERAKGNILERFSAQQFPDLHSELNLSSLELGDSALYFCASSVGTWSAEAFFGQGTRLTVV.

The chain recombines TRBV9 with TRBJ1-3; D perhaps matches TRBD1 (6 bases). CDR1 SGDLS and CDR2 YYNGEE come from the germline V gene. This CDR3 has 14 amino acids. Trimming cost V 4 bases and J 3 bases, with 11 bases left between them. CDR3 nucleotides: TGTGCCAGCAGCCCCGGGACATTTGGAAACACCATATATTTT. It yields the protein CASSPGTFGNTIYF.

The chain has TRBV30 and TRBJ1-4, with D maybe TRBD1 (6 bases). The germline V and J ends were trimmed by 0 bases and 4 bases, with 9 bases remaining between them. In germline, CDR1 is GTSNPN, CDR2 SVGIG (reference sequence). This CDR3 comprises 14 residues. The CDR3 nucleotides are TGTGCCTGGAGTGTGACAGGCTTTAATGAAAAACTGTTTTTT. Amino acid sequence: CAWSVTGFNEKLFF. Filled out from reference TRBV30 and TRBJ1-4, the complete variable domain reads SQTIHQWPATLVQPVGSPLSLECTVEGTSNPNLYWYRQAAGRGLQLLFYSVGIGQISSEVPQNLSASRPQDRQFILSSKKLLLSDSGFYLCAWSVTGFNEKLFFGSGTQLSVL.

The CDR3 loop reads CASSYRVAGSYEQYF. DNA of the CDR3: TGTGCCAGCAGTTACAGGGTAGCGGGTTCCTACGAGCAGTACTTC. The chain couples TRBV6-5 to TRBJ2-7; 7 bases align to TRBD2. The germline gives CDR1 MNHEY, CDR2 SVGAGI. The CDR3 contains 15 residues. V was pared by 2 bases and J by 1 base, with 5 bases of the junction left unmatched.

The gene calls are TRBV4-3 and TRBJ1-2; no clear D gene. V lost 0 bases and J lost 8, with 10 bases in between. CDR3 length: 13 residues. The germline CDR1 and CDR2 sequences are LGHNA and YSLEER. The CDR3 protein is CASSQEGQQGYTF. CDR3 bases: TGCGCCAGCAGCCAAGAAGGCCAGCAGGGCTACACCTTC.